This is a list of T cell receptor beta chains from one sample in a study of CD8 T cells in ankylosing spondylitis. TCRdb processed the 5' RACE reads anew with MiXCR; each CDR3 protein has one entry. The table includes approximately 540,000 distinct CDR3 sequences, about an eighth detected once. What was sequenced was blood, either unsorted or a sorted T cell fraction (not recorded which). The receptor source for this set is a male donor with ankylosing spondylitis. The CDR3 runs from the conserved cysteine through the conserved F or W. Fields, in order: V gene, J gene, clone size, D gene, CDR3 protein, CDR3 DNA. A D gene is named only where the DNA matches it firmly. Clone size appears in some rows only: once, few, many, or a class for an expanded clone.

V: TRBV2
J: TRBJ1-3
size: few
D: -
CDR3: CASTFGRLASGNTIYF
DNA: TGTGCCAGCACCTTCGGACGGCTCGCCTCTGGAAACACCATATATTTT

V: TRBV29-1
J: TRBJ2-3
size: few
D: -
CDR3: CSVAPNQQDTQYF
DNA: TGCAGCGTTGCCCCTAACCAACAAGATACGCAGTATTTT

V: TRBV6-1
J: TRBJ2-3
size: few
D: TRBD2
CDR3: CASSARLLADLVADTQYF
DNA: TGTGCCAGCAGCGCCAGACTACTAGCGGACCTTGTAGCAGATACGCAGTATTTT

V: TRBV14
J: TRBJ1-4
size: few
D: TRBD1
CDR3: CASSNRARGDEKLFF
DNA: TGTGCCAGCAGCAACAGGGCCAGGGGGGATGAAAAACTGTTTTTT

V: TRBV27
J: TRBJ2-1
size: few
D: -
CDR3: CASSPGLPRGNEQFF
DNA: TGTGCCAGCAGTCCGGGACTACCCAGGGGTAATGAGCAGTTCTTC

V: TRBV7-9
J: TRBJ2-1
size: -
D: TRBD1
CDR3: CASSSDRGGTYNEQFF
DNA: TGTGCCAGCAGCTCGGACAGGGGCGGCACCTACAATGAGCAGTTCTTC

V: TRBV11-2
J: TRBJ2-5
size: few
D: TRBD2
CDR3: CASSFTSSGFVIQETQYF
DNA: TGTGCCAGCAGCTTTACCTCTAGCGGGTTTGTGATCCAAGAGACCCAGTACTTC

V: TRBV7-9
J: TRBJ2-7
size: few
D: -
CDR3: CASSRQTGLWEQYF
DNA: TGTGCCAGCAGCAGGCAGACCGGGCTGTGGGAGCAGTACTTC

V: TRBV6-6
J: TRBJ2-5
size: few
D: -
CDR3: CASSYSGVAYSFF
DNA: TGTGCCAGCAGTTACTCCGGGGTAGCTTACTCCTTCTTC

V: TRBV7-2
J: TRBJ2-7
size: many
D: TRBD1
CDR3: CASSLRQGDPYEQYF
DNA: TGTGCCAGCAGCTTAAGACAGGGGGACCCCTACGAGCAGTACTTC

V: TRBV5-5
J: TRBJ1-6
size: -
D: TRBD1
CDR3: CASSLRQGPGNSPLHF
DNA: TGTGCCAGCAGCTTGAGACAGGGGCCGGGGAATTCACCCCTCCACTTT

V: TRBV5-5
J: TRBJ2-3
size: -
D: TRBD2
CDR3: CASSLLAGELDTQYF
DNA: TGTGCCAGCAGCTTACTAGCGGGAGAATTAGATACGCAGTATTTT

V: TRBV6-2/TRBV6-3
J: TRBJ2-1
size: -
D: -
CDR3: CASSLTGNPYNEQFF
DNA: TGTGCCAGCAGTCTAACAGGGAATCCCTACAATGAGCAGTTCTTC

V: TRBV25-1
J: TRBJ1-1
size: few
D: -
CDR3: CASSEGGLRDTEAFF
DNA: TGTGCCAGCAGTGAGGGGGGTCTAAGGGACACTGAAGCTTTCTTT

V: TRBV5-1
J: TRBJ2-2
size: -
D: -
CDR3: CASSPLGTLDGTGELFF
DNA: TGCGCCAGCAGCCCGCTGGGGACCCTTGACGGCACCGGGGAGCTGTTTTTT

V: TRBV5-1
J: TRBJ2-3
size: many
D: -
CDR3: CASSPKGEGYGDTQYF
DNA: TGCGCCAGCAGCCCGAAGGGGGAGGGCTATGGAGATACGCAGTATTTT

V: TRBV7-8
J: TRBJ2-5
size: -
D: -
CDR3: CASSPKTPPWTQYF
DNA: TGTGCCAGCAGCCCAAAGACTCCGCCGTGGACCCAGTACTTC

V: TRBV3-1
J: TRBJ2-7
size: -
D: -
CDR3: CASSQGLKAYEQYF
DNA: TGTGCCAGCAGCCAAGGTCTGAAGGCCTACGAGCAGTACTTC

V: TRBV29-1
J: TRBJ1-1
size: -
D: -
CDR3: CSVLGGVGTEAFF
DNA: TGCAGCGTTCTTGGCGGGGTTGGGACTGAAGCTTTCTTT

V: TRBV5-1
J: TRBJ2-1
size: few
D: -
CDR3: CASSPPPSYNEQFF
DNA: TGCGCCAGCAGCCCTCCCCCGTCCTACAATGAGCAGTTCTTC

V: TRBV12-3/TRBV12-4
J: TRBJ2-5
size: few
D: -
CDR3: CASSPWGETQYF
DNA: TGTGCCAGCAGTCCGTGGGGAGAGACCCAGTACTTC

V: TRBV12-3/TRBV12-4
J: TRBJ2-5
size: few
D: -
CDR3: CASSARQYQETQYF
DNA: TGTGCCAGCAGTGCCCGACAGTACCAAGAGACCCAGTACTTC

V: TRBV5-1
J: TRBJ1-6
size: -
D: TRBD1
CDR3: CASSLNGQGTYNSPLHF
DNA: TGCGCCAGCAGCTTGAATGGACAGGGCACCTATAATTCACCCCTCCACTTT

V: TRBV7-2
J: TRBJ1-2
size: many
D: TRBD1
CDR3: CASSLAQGESGYTF
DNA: TGTGCCAGCAGCTTAGCGCAGGGGGAGTCTGGCTACACCTTC